A single sample is the source of the 4 T cell receptor beta chains below, sequenced in a study of blood T cell repertoires in COVID-19. Using immunoSEQ multiplex PCR, the repertoire was profiled, and TCRdb retains in-frame clones only, with some absent. The data contain around 100,000 clones, approximately 82% of them singletons. The sample taken for sequencing was peripheral blood. The receptors originated from a man aged 55 to 70 with active or convalescent COVID-19.

The CDR3 here is CASGRDGGVPFF. CDR3 sequence (DNA): TGTGCCAGCGGACGGGATGGAGGGGTTCCGTTCTTC. The rearrangement links TRBV27 to TRBJ2-1; D might be TRBD2 (6 bases). Trimming shortened V by 8 bases and J by 15 bases, and 20 bases separated the two germline ends. The CDR3 totals 12 residues. Germline CDR1 is MNHEY and CDR2 is SMNVEV (reference sequence).

V and J are TRBV3-1 (or the pseudogene TRBV3-2) and TRBJ2-7; a possible D gene is TRBD1 (6 bases). Germline V gene lookup returns CDR1 LGHDT and CDR2 YNNKEL (reference sequence). The CDR3 is 11 amino acids. The chain's CDR3 is CGSGVSYEQYV. CDR3 in DNA: TGTGGGTCAGGGGTCTCCTACGAGCAGTACGTC.

This rearrangement joins TRBV6-1 to TRBJ1-1; D remains unclear. Trimming removed 0 bases from V and 3 bases from J, with 5 bases in between. Germline assignment: CDR1 MNHNS and CDR2 SASEGT. The CDR3 spans 13 residues. DNA of the CDR3: TGTGCCAGCAGTGAAGCGTATGACACTGAAGCTTTCTTT. Translated, it gives CASSEAYDTEAFF.

This rearrangement joins TRBV11-2 to TRBJ1-1, with 12 positions matching TRBD1. Germline V gives CDR1 SGHAT, CDR2 FQNNGV. The CDR3 totals 15 residues. After removal of 4 bases from V and 2 bases from J, the junction contained 2 bases not matched to a gene. CDR3 loop: CASSWGTGGNTEAFF. DNA of the CDR3: TGTGCCAGCAGCTGGGGGACAGGGGGCAACACTGAAGCTTTCTTT.